This T cell receptor beta chain originates from a study of T cell repertoires in cytomegalovirus infection. Study context: Indicated by public TCR beta signatures were CMV infection and matching HLA type. Regarding the study as a whole: Pooled public TCR beta family frequency picked out CMV carriers with the relevant HLA. HLA-C-restricted TCR beta clonotypes specific for CMV led the ex vivo response.

V lost 5 bases and J lost 7, with 7 bases in between. Germline CDR1 and CDR2: LNHDA and SQIVND (reference sequence). CDR3 size: 11 residues. Details on this clonotype: Its antigen is still unknown.

TCRdb re-called the reads with MiXCR, one entry per CDR3 protein. The sample consists of approximately 550,000 distinct CDR3 sequences, approximately 15% of them appearing once. The clonotype originates from a human donor in good health (CMV status not recorded). Some clones in this sample may be carry-over from other donors' samples. The sequenced sample was CD8+ T cells from PBMCs. V usage is TRBV19 and J usage is TRBJ2-3; D is unclear. The DNA for the CDR3 is TGTGCCAGTAGTTCGACAAATACGCAGTATTTT. Residues: CASSSTNTQYF.